Below are 29 T cell receptor beta chains sequenced from a single sample in a study of cytomegalovirus exposure and HLA in healthy donors. Amplification used 60 Vbeta primers and 13 Jbeta primers. Sequencing used immunoSEQ multiplex PCR; TCRdb keeps in-frame clones, though not all of them. The profile covers some 74,000 clones, with around 70% appearing a single time and less than 25% taken by the ten largest. Sample: PBMCs. These receptors came from a middle-aged man in good health and CMV-seropositive.

This clone was recorded a few times. This chain connects TRBV7-9 to TRBJ1-1, with 7 nucleotides matching TRBD1. Germline V gives CDR1 SEHNR, CDR2 FQNEAQ (reference sequence). The CDR3 loop spans 14 amino acids. V trimming: 5 bases; J trimming: 1 base; junction bases outside the gene matches: 4. CDR3 amino acids: CASSGRQGNTEAFF. The CDR3 region has the DNA TGTGCCAGCAGCGGGAGACAGGGGAACACTGAAGCTTTCTTT.

V is TRBV4-1 and J is TRBJ1-5; D gene ambiguous. CDR1 MGHRA and CDR2 YSYEKL come from the germline V gene. The CDR3 runs to 13 residues. Trimming cost V 0 bases and J 4 bases, with 4 bases left between them. The CDR3 sequence: CASSQDHNQPQHF. The CDR3 DNA reads TGCGCCAGCAGCCAAGATCATAATCAGCCCCAGCATTTT.

The rearrangement links TRBV5-8 to TRBJ2-7, with a possible D match to TRBD2 (6 bases). CDR1 is SGHTS and CDR2 is YDEGEE in the germline V gene. The length of the CDR3 is 12 residues. Trimming pared 5 bases from V and 1 base from J, leaving 7 bases between. DNA for the CDR3: TGTGCCAGCAGGGAGGGTTCCTACGAGCAGTACTTC. Amino acid sequence: CASREGSYEQYF.

This clone was picked up a small number of times. The chain is built from TRBV6-5 and TRBJ2-1; possible D gene TRBD2, 5 bases. From germline, CDR1 is MNHEY and CDR2 SVGAGI. V dropped 7 bases and J dropped 2 bases, with 15 bases sitting between them. This CDR3 has 15 amino acids. The CDR3 is CASTLGGSTYNEQFF. The CDR3, as DNA: TGTGCCAGCACCCTTGGAGGTAGCACCTACAATGAGCAGTTCTTC.

This chain joins TRBV2 and TRBJ2-3; D perhaps matches TRBD2 (7 bases). The CDR3 loop spans 13 amino acids. The V end was cut by 7 bases, the J end by 6 bases, with 14 bases between. Germline lookup yields CDR1 SNHLY and CDR2 FYNNEI. CDR3 nucleotides: TGTGCCAGCATCTGGAGGGGGGGCGATACGCAGTATTTT. Encoded protein: CASIWRGGDTQYF.

The chain has TRBV7-3 and TRBJ2-2; the match to TRBD1 covers 7 bases. V lost 3 bases and J lost 7; bases outside the gene matches: 8. The V gene's germline CDR1 is SGHTA and CDR2 FQGTGA. The CDR3 totals 15 residues. CDR3 sequence: CASSLTGTAGGELFF. The CDR3 bases are TGTGCCAGCAGCTTGACAGGGACGGCGGGCGGGGAGCTGTTTTTT.

The chain combines TRBV6-5 with TRBJ1-5; 7 bases fit TRBD1. The junction had 4 bases not matched to a gene; V was cut back by 6 bases and J by 2 bases. This CDR3 is built from 14 residues. CDR1 is MNHEY and CDR2 is SVGAGI in the germline V gene. The CDR3 region is CASSETGGNQPQHF. CDR3 in DNA: TGTGCCAGCAGCGAAACAGGGGGCAATCAGCCCCAGCATTTT.

The chain employs TRBV21-1 and TRBJ2-3; the table's D call TRBD1 went unverified against the DNA. TRBV21-1 counts as a pseudogene. The CDR3 is 17 amino acids. The CDR3 sequence: CASLKGDRVMSGDTQYF. The CDR3 DNA follows: TGTGCCAGCCTCAAGGGGGACAGGGTTATGAGTGGAGATACGCAGTATTTT.

V usage is TRBV21-1 and J usage is TRBJ1-1; the table's D call TRBD1 went unverified against the DNA. TRBV21-1 is recorded as a pseudogene. The CDR3 loop spans 15 amino acids. Here the CDR3 DNA reads TGTGCCAGCAGCATTACGGGACACTTGAACACTGAAGCTTTCTTT. Its translation: CASSITGHLNTEAFF.

CDR3 DNA: TGTGCCAGCAGCGCCTCAGGGGGCGGTCTCTACGAGCAGTACTTC. Translated, it gives CASSASGGGLYEQYF. This chain connects TRBV7-6 to TRBJ2-7; 8 positions match TRBD1. Germline V CDR1 and CDR2: SGHVS, FNYEAQ. J lost 3 bases, V lost 5 bases, and 9 bases had no gene match. CDR3 size: 15 residues.

This rearrangement joins TRBV10-1 to TRBJ1-5; maybe TRBD1 (6 bases). The V and J ends lost 4 bases and 5 bases respectively, with 9 bases between them. The CDR3 has 13 residues. Germline V gene data show CDR1 as WNHNN and CDR2 as SYGVQD (reference sequence). In DNA, the CDR3 is TGCGCCAGCAGTGTGGACAGCGATCAGCCCCAGCATTTT. Translated: CASSVDSDQPQHF.

This chain joins TRBV30 and TRBJ1-3; TRBD1 might be the D (6 bases). The germline V gene has CDR1 GTSNPN and CDR2 SVGIG (reference sequence). V lost 3 bases and J lost 4, with 19 bases in between. The CDR3 length is 16 residues. The CDR3 DNA reads as TGTGCCTGGAGGGACGTACAGGGAATATCAGGAAACACCATATATTTT. Translating gives CAWRDVQGISGNTIYF.

This clone was observed a few times. This chain links TRBV6-1 with TRBJ2-2; 8 bases match TRBD2. The CDR3 has 17 amino acids. J was trimmed by 0 bases and V by 3 bases; bases with no gene match: 6. The germline CDR1 and CDR2 sequences are MNHNS and SASEGT. The CDR3 DNA reads TGTGCCAGCAGTGATTTAGCGGGGACCGCGAACACCGGGGAGCTGTTTTTT. It yields the protein CASSDLAGTANTGELFF.

This clone came up a few times. The chain couples TRBV5-4 to TRBJ2-7; 10 nucleotides align to TRBD1. Germline V gene sequence: CDR1 SGHNT, CDR2 YYREEE (reference sequence). The CDR3 covers 14 residues. J gave up 5 bases and V 5 bases, and 7 bases lay outside the gene matches. The chain's CDR3 is CASSSGQGNHEQYF. CDR3 DNA sequence: TGTGCCAGCAGTTCGGGACAGGGGAACCACGAGCAGTACTTC.

This sequence joins TRBV7-2 and TRBJ1-2, with TRBD1 identical over 10 bases. CDR3 length: 15 residues. Germline-derived CDR1 and CDR2 are SGHTA and FQGNSA. V trimming: 5 bases; J trimming: 3 bases; junction bases outside the gene matches: 6. The CDR3 DNA sequence: TGTGCCAGCAGCCCAGACAGGGGGCGCGACTATGGCTACACCTTC. It translates to CASSPDRGRDYGYTF.

The chain uses TRBV14 and TRBJ1-2, with TRBD1 as a possible D gene (5 bases). Germline V gives CDR1 SGHDN, CDR2 FVKESK. The CDR3 consists of 15 residues. The germline V and J ends were trimmed by 0 bases and 4 bases, with 12 bases remaining between them. The CDR3 here is CASSQDQGVGYGYTF. The CDR3, as DNA: TGTGCCAGCAGCCAAGATCAGGGCGTGGGCTATGGCTACACCTTC.

V usage is TRBV9 and J usage is TRBJ2-6; maybe TRBD1 (5 bases). Looked up from germline, CDR1 is SGDLS and CDR2 is YYNGEE. Trimming took 0 bases from V and 4 from J, leaving 8 bases between them. The CDR3 loop spans 15 amino acids. The CDR3 reads CASSVVGVGANVLTF. In nucleotides, the CDR3 is TGTGCCAGCAGCGTAGTAGGGGTCGGGGCCAACGTCCTGACTTTC.

The chain recombines TRBV19 with TRBJ1-1, with 9 bases identical to TRBD1. V lost 11 bases, J lost 6 bases, and 7 bases stayed unmatched. The CDR3 spans 12 residues. Per germline, CDR1 LNHDA and CDR2 SQIVND (reference sequence). The CDR3 region has the DNA TGTGCCTCGGGACAGGGAGTCCCTGAAGCTTTCTTT. Its protein is CASGQGVPEAFF.

This rearrangement joins TRBV6-1 to TRBJ2-7, with 9 nucleotides matching TRBD2. CDR3 length: 16 amino acids. Trimming at V came to 1 base and at J to 4 bases, leaving 8 bases not matched to a gene. Germline CDR1 and CDR2: MNHNS and SASEGT. CDR3 amino acids: CASSEVGLAGFYEQYF. The CDR3 DNA reads as TGTGCCAGCAGTGAAGTCGGTCTAGCGGGATTTTACGAGCAGTACTTC.

The chain joins TRBV4-1 to TRBJ1-6, with 8 bases aligning to TRBD1. The CDR3 is made up of 16 amino acids. V lost 4 bases and J lost 3; bases outside the gene matches: 5. Germline CDR1 MGHRA, CDR2 YSYEKL. The chain's CDR3 is CASSPDRGDYNSPLHF. The CDR3 region has the DNA TGCGCCAGCAGCCCTGACAGGGGCGACTATAATTCACCCCTCCACTTT.

V and J are TRBV4-1 and TRBJ1-2; 9 nucleotides agree with TRBD1. The V gene's germline CDR1 is MGHRA and CDR2 YSYEKL. V lost 0 bases, J lost 8 bases, and 7 bases stayed unmatched. This CDR3 comprises 15 residues. CDR3 sequence reads: CASSQEQGADRGYTF. The CDR3, as DNA: TGCGCCAGCAGCCAAGAACAGGGGGCGGATCGGGGCTACACCTTC.

The chain carries TRBV5-1 and TRBJ2-3; tentative D call: TRBD2 (5 bases). CDR3 length equals 15 residues. The germline V and J ends were trimmed by 4 bases and 3 bases, with 15 bases remaining between them. Germline V gene lookup returns CDR1 SGHRS and CDR2 YFSETQ. The CDR3 region is CASSPASGKTDTQYF. The CDR3 region has the DNA TGCGCCAGCAGCCCGGCCTCGGGGAAGACAGATACGCAGTATTTT.

This clone was picked up a small number of times. The chain combines TRBV6-1 with TRBJ2-1; 10 bases are shared with TRBD2. The germline V gene encodes CDR1 MNHNS and CDR2 SASEGT. This CDR3 region has 15 residues. The V and J ends lost 6 bases and 6 bases, in that order; junction bases with no gene match: 8. The CDR3 spells CASSHSSGGGNEQFF. CDR3 DNA: TGTGCCAGCAGCCACTCTAGCGGGGGCGGCAATGAGCAGTTCTTC.

This clone appeared once. J is TRBJ1-5 and V is TRBV2; D is possibly TRBD1 (5 bases). Germline V CDR1 and CDR2: SNHLY, FYNNEI. The CDR3 is made up of 14 amino acids. Between the trimmed V and J ends, which lost 7 bases and 4 bases, there was a span of 14 bases. CDR3 residues: CASTDSNPNQPQHF. The CDR3 region has the DNA TGTGCCAGCACCGACAGCAACCCTAATCAGCCCCAGCATTTT.

This rearrangement joins TRBV19 to TRBJ1-6; 9 nucleotides line up with TRBD1. Germline lookup yields CDR1 LNHDA and CDR2 SQIVND (reference sequence). The CDR3 covers 16 residues. Trimming at V came to 5 bases and at J to 10 bases, leaving 12 bases not matched to a gene. The CDR3 spells CASSDGRDRVYSPLHF. The CDR3, as DNA: TGTGCCAGTAGTGACGGCCGGGACAGGGTTTACTCACCCCTCCACTTT.

The chain joins TRBV5-1 to TRBJ1-4, with 7 nucleotides matching TRBD1. The trim removed 4 bases at V and 0 bases at J, leaving 9 bases unmatched. The CDR3 length is 17 residues. Germline V gives CDR1 SGHRS, CDR2 YFSETQ. CDR3 in DNA: TGCGCCAGCAGCGGAGGACAGGAGTCTGCAACTAATGAAAAACTGTTTTTT. It encodes CASSGGQESATNEKLFF. The variable domain in full, with the rest retrieved from reference TRBV5-1 and TRBJ1-4, is KAGVTQTPRYLIKTRGQQVTLSCSPISGHRSVSWYQQTPGQGLQFLFEYFSETQRNKGNFPGRFSGRQFSNSRSEMNVSTLELGDSALYLCASSGGQESATNEKLFFGSGTQLSVL.

In DNA, the CDR3 is TGTGCCATCAGTGAGTCGACTGGGGGCAACTATGGCTACACCTTC. Translating gives CAISESTGGNYGYTF. The chain combines TRBV10-3 with TRBJ1-2; TRBD1 is a possible D gene (6 bases). V was cut by 0 bases and J by 2 bases, with 10 bases left in between. The germline V gene has CDR1 ENHRY and CDR2 SYGVKD. The CDR3 is made up of 15 amino acids.

The chain has TRBV5-1 and TRBJ2-2; 8 bases line up with TRBD1. This CDR3 is 13 amino acids long. Germline assignment: CDR1 SGHRS and CDR2 YFSETQ. CDR3 in DNA: TGCGCAACCGGACAGGGAGGTACCGGGGAGCTGTTTTTT. Protein sequence: CATGQGGTGELFF.

V is TRBV4-2 and J is TRBJ1-2; TRBD1 matches at 7 bases. V shed 3 bases and J 3 bases; nucleotides not matched to a gene: 10. The CDR3 spans 16 residues. CDR1 is LGHNA, CDR2 YNFKEQ, per germline. As DNA, the CDR3 is TGTGCCAGCAGCCACAGGTCCGGGACAGAAGACTATGGCTACACCTTC. Translated: CASSHRSGTEDYGYTF.